This record concerns one TCR beta chain sequence. The data were obtained in a study of OX40 agonist ivuxolimab in advanced cancers. Turning to the study itself: Averaging 60 years in age, with a range of about 20 to 90, the cohort was 82.7% male.

Libraries were prepared by immunoSEQ multiplex PCR; TCRdb keeps only in-frame clonotypes and omits some of them. The data contain 22,000 or so clones, less than 90% of them singletons. Per the germline V gene, CDR1 is MNHEY and CDR2 is SVGAGI. J was trimmed by 5 bases and V by 6 bases; bases with no gene match: 9. The CDR3 consists of 15 residues. The chain couples TRBV6-5 to TRBJ1-2; TRBD1 agrees at 10 bases. The sequences come from CD4+ or CD8+ T cells sorted from blood, collected in a trial of the OX40 agonist ivuxolimab. The receptor was isolated from an adult with an advanced solid tumor such as melanoma, head and neck, liver or kidney cancer. The CDR3 sequence: CASSLPGQGSYGYTF. The CDR3 DNA reads TGTGCCAGCAGCCTCCCGGGACAGGGGTCTTATGGCTACACCTTC.